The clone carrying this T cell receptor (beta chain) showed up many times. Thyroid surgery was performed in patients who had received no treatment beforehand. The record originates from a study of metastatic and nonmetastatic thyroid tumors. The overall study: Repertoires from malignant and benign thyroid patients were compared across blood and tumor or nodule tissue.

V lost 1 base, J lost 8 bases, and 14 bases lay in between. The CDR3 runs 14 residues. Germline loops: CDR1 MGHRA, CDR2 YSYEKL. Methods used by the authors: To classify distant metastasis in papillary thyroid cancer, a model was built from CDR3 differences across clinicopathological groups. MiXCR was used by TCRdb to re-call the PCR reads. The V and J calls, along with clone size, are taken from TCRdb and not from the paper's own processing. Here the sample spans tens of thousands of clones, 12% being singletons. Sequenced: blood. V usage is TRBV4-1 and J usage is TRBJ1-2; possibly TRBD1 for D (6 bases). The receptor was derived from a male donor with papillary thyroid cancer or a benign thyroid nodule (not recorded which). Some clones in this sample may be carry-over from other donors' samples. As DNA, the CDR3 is TGCGCCAGCAGCCAAGCCACGGGGGCACGAGGCTACACCTTC. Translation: CASSQATGARGYTF.